The 19 T cell receptor beta chains presented below share a single source sample, sequenced in a study of response to subunit inactivated influenza vaccine. TCRdb independently ran MiXCR on the RT-PCR reads; one entry per CDR3 protein. Of 200,000 to 250,000 distinct CDR3 sequences in the sample, 12% were seen once. The specimen was non-naive T cells sorted from PBMCs, collected approximately 15 days before vaccination. The source of these receptors is a man in his fifties or sixties who received an inactivated influenza vaccine.

The chain combines TRBV28 with TRBJ2-7; 7 bases agree with TRBD1. J gave up 3 bases and V 2 bases, and 7 bases lay outside the gene matches. The CDR3 extends over 15 amino acids. The germline V gene encodes CDR1 MDHEN and CDR2 SYDVKM. The CDR3 loop is CASSLPTGVNYEQYF. The CDR3 DNA reads TGTGCCAGCAGTTTACCCACAGGGGTAAACTACGAGCAGTACTTC.

This clonotype was found a few times. The V and J genes are TRBV6-2 or TRBV6-3 and TRBJ2-3, with 8 nucleotides matching TRBD1. The V gene end was trimmed by 4 bases and the J gene end by 6 bases; junction bases not matched to a gene: 9. This CDR3 has 15 residues. The germline CDR1 and CDR2 sequences are MNHEY and SVGEGT. The CDR3: CASSFGQGRSDTQYF. The DNA for the CDR3 is TGTGCCAGCAGTTTCGGACAGGGAAGGTCCGATACGCAGTATTTT.

The chain couples TRBV7-7 to TRBJ2-5; the match to TRBD2 covers 11 bases. The CDR3 length is 15 residues. V lost 8 bases and J lost 2; bases outside the gene matches: 7. The germline V gene encodes CDR1 SSHAT and CDR2 FNYEAQ (reference sequence). CDR3 nucleotides: TGTGCCAGCGGTAGCGGGAGGGCCTGGCAAGAGACCCAGTACTTC. This encodes CASGSGRAWQETQYF.

This rearrangement joins TRBV20-1 to TRBJ2-4, with D tentatively TRBD1 (5 bases). The CDR3 sequence is 14 residues long. The germline V and J ends were trimmed by 1 base and 3 bases, with 10 bases remaining between them. Looked up from germline, CDR1 is DFQATT and CDR2 is SNEGSKA (reference sequence). The CDR3 loop is CSARVPGNKNIQYF. CDR3 nucleotides: TGCAGTGCTAGAGTGCCAGGGAACAAAAACATTCAGTACTTC.

This chain links TRBV7-2 with TRBJ2-3; D may correspond to TRBD1 or TRBD2 (6 bases each). Germline values: CDR1 SGHTA, CDR2 FQGNSA. This CDR3 has 13 amino acids. The germline V and J ends were trimmed by 8 bases and 3 bases, with 12 bases remaining between them. The CDR3 sequence: CASGGPGTDTQYF. The CDR3 DNA follows: TGTGCCAGCGGGGGGCCAGGGACAGATACGCAGTATTTT.

This clonotype was picked up a small number of times. The chain links TRBV6-1 to TRBJ2-4; the match to TRBD2 covers 7 bases. The CDR3 has 14 amino acids. V shed 8 bases, J shed 0 bases, and the junction held 4 bases outside the gene matches. The germline V gene encodes CDR1 MNHNS and CDR2 SASEGT. CDR3 sequence reads: CASGEGLAKNIQYF. The CDR3 nucleotides are TGTGCCAGCGGGGAGGGATTAGCCAAAAACATTCAGTACTTC.

This clonotype appeared many times. The chain joins TRBV7-9 to TRBJ1-1; TRBD1 is a possible D gene (5 bases). Trimming shortened V by 5 bases and J by 9 bases, and 22 bases separated the two germline ends. Germline-derived CDR1 and CDR2 are SEHNR and FQNEAQ (reference sequence). The CDR3 length is 15 residues. CDR3 nucleotide sequence: TGTGCCAGCAGCCCCACCCGTGGGACCTTGGACCAAGCTTTCTTT. It yields the protein CASSPTRGTLDQAFF. Supplemented by reference TRBV7-9 and TRBJ1-1, the full variable domain reads DTGVSQNPRHKITKRGQNVTFRCDPISEHNRLYWYRQTLGQGPEFLTYFQNEAQLEKSRLLSDRFSAERPKGSFSTLEIQRTEQGDSAMYLCASSPTRGTLDQAFFGQGTRLTVV.

This clonotype was counted many times. The rearrangement joins TRBV4-2 to TRBJ2-3, with TRBD1 as a possible D gene (7 bases). V was cut by 6 bases and J by 3 bases, with 13 bases left in between. The CDR3 sequence is 14 residues long. Germline V gives CDR1 LGHNA, CDR2 YNFKEQ. Here the CDR3 reads CASSQQGRTDTQYF. CDR3 nucleotides: TGTGCCAGCAGTCAACAGGGGAGGACAGATACGCAGTATTTT.

At least ten counts were recorded for this clonotype. The rearrangement joins TRBV29-1 to TRBJ1-2; TRBD1 matches at 11 bases. There are 14 residues in the CDR3. V gave up 4 bases and J gave up 8 bases; unmatched junction bases: 9. Germline CDR1 and CDR2: SQVTM and ANQGSEA. The DNA for the CDR3 is TGCAGCGTTGGGGGGACAGGGGGACGTACAGGCTACACCTTC. This gives the protein CSVGGTGGRTGYTF.

This clonotype was detected a few times. CDR3 DNA sequence: TGTGCCAGCAGCTACGACACCAACTATGGCTACACCTTC. Translation: CASSYDTNYGYTF. This chain joins TRBV9 and TRBJ1-2; unclear D gene. Germline loops: CDR1 SGDLS, CDR2 YYNGEE. This CDR3 contains 13 residues. The germline V and J ends were trimmed by 4 bases and 2 bases, with 9 bases remaining between them.

The chain's CDR3 is CASSQQDSPNQPQHF. DNA for the CDR3: TGTGCCAGCAGCCAGCAGGACTCCCCCAATCAGCCCCAGCATTTT. The J gene is TRBJ1-5, the V gene TRBV6-2 or TRBV6-3; no clear D gene. Trimming removed 6 bases at V and 3 bases at J, with 15 bases between. This CDR3 is built from 15 residues. The germline V gene encodes CDR1 MNHEY and CDR2 SVGEGT.

The chain joins TRBV7-8 to TRBJ2-7, with TRBD2 matching over 8 bases. This CDR3 spans 16 amino acids. From germline, CDR1 is SGHVS and CDR2 FQNEAQ. The J segment lost 0 bases and the V segment lost 4 bases, leaving 8 bases of the junction unmatched. CDR3 bases: TGTGCCAGCAGCTGGGGAGCGGGGGCCATCTCCTACGAGCAGTACTTC. Protein: CASSWGAGAISYEQYF.

The genes are TRBV5-1 and TRBJ1-5; D remains unclear. Germline CDR1 and CDR2: SGHRS and YFSETQ. The CDR3 totals 16 residues. V lost 0 bases, J lost 0 bases, and 10 bases lay in between. The CDR3 DNA follows: TGCGCCAGCAGCTTGGACGGCAGCTTTAGCAATCAGCCCCAGCATTTT. It specifies CASSLDGSFSNQPQHF.

The chain combines TRBV19 with TRBJ2-1, with 10 positions matching TRBD2. CDR3 length: 15 residues. The trim removed 7 bases at V and 4 bases at J, leaving 7 bases unmatched. Germline V gives CDR1 LNHDA, CDR2 SQIVND (reference sequence). This chain's CDR3 is CASTPLGLAYNEQFF. CDR3 in DNA: TGTGCCAGTACCCCATTGGGACTAGCGTACAATGAGCAGTTCTTC.

This chain joins TRBV11-2 and TRBJ2-1, with TRBD2 identical over 8 bases. Germline CDR1 reads SGHAT; CDR2 reads FQNNGV. This CDR3 is 15 amino acids long. J gave up 8 bases and V 1 base, and 7 bases lay outside the gene matches. CDR3 DNA sequence: TGTGCCAGCAGCTTAGTTCCGGGGGGGCTCGATGAGCAGTTCTTC. This encodes CASSLVPGGLDEQFF. Supplemented by reference TRBV11-2 and TRBJ2-1, the full variable domain reads EAGVAQSPRYKIIEKRQSVAFWCNPISGHATLYWYQQILGQGPKLLIQFQNNGVVDDSQLPKDRFSAERLKGVDSTLKIQPAKLEDSAVYLCASSLVPGGLDEQFFGPGTRLTVL.

V gene TRBV5-6 combines with J gene TRBJ1-1; D uncertain. Per germline, CDR1 SGHDT and CDR2 YYEEEE. V was clipped by 9 bases and J by 3 bases, with 15 bases between them. The CDR3 extends over 13 amino acids. The CDR3 protein is CAIGLGIYTEAFF. The DNA of the CDR3 is TGTGCCATCGGCCTCGGGATATACACTGAAGCTTTCTTT. The variable domain in full, with the rest retrieved from reference TRBV5-6 and TRBJ1-1, is DAGVTQSPTHLIKTRGQQVTLRCSPKSGHDTVSWYQQALGQGPQFIFQYYEEEERQRGNFPDRFSGHQFPNYSSELNVNALLLGDSALYLCAIGLGIYTEAFFGQGTRLTVV.

This clonotype was detected a few times. The rearrangement joins TRBV20-1 to TRBJ1-1, with D possibly matching TRBD1 (6 bases). The CDR3 length is 14 residues. Germline V lookup: CDR1 DFQATT, CDR2 SNEGSKA (reference sequence). V shed 1 base and J shed 9 bases, with 18 bases lying between them. For the CDR3, the DNA is TGCAGTGCTAGAGTTGATCCCCAGGGGCCTAAAGCTTTCTTT. As protein: CSARVDPQGPKAFF.

In its sample, this clonotype was seen many times. The J gene is TRBJ2-3, the V gene TRBV6-5, with TRBD1 matching 7 bases. CDR1 MNHEY and CDR2 SVGAGI come from the germline V gene. V shed 6 bases and J 5 bases; nucleotides not matched to a gene: 2. The CDR3 has 12 residues. CDR3 DNA sequence: TGTGCCAGCAGCCGACAGGGAGATACGCAGTATTTT. Its translation: CASSRQGDTQYF.

This clonotype turned up a few times. This chain links TRBV20-1 with TRBJ2-5, with D hard to call. V was trimmed by 1 base and J by 3 bases, leaving 24 bases between them. This CDR3 spans 18 amino acids. Germline V CDR1 and CDR2: DFQATT, SNEGSKA (reference sequence). The CDR3 reads CSARVSGLQASSKETQYF. CDR3 nucleotides: TGCAGTGCTAGAGTTTCGGGTTTACAAGCGTCTTCTAAAGAGACCCAGTACTTC.